The TCR beta chain under discussion was sequenced for a study of T cell responses to AZD1222 COVID-19 vaccine. The wider study: Second doses were pooled across both intervals (about 4 or about 12 weeks). Study findings and constraints: Reportedly, close to half of spike-specific TCRs are directed against unmutated variant regions. There were repertoire samples only from the period after the peak T cell response. Baseline seropositivity occurred in only six AZD1222 recipients.

A note on this clone: Its specificity is unknown.

Germline values: CDR1 SQVTM, CDR2 ANQGSEA. The length of the CDR3 is 15 residues. V lost 4 bases, J lost 3 bases, and 5 bases stayed unmatched. The method was immunoSEQ multiplex PCR; TCRdb's version includes in-frame clones alone and lacks a portion of them. The sample yields about 180,000 clones, approximately 94% seen once. The sequence was collected from an adult in good health. The rearrangement links TRBV29-1 to TRBJ2-7; 14 positions match TRBD2. This specimen was peripheral blood, taken on day 0 of AZD1222 vaccination. For the CDR3, the DNA is TGCAGCGTTGCACCCGGGACTAGCGGGAGCTACGAGCAGTACTTC. Its protein is CSVAPGTSGSYEQYF.